One and the same sample provided the 20 T cell receptor beta chains below, sequenced in a study of Ad26.COV2.S vaccination and SARS-CoV-2 variants. Regarding treatment: roughly 19 received Ad26.COV2.S at low or high dose, single or two shots; 5 received placebo; per-sample allocation not given. Samples came from day 63 after the first vaccine or placebo injection. Clones were sequenced by immunoSEQ multiplex PCR, and TCRdb holds only the in-frame ones, with some missing. In the table there are 350,000 to 400,000 clones, around 85% of which are singletons. The specimen was peripheral blood, collected in a trial of Ad26.COV2.S vaccine versus placebo. The receptors were gathered from a person aged 18-60 years who received the Ad26.COV2.S COVID-19 vaccine or a placebo.

The V gene is TRBV6-5, the J gene TRBJ1-1; D not certain. This CDR3 is 12 amino acids long. Trimming removed 6 bases from V and 6 bases from J, with 11 bases in between. Germline CDR1 and CDR2: MNHEY and SVGAGI. CDR3 coding DNA: TGTGCCAGCAGCACAATTAGCGCTGAAGCTTTCTTT. This encodes CASSTISAEAFF.

The chain has TRBV10-2 and TRBJ1-1, with D perhaps TRBD1 (6 bases). V shed 7 bases and J shed 6 bases, with 9 bases lying between them. The CDR3 spans 11 residues. The germline V gene encodes CDR1 WSHSY and CDR2 SAAADI. Here the CDR3 DNA reads TGCGCCAGCACCAGGGGACCTGAAGCTTTCTTT. Translated, it gives CASTRGPEAFF.

The V call is TRBV30, the J call TRBJ1-6; D may be TRBD1 (6 bases). The V end lost 7 bases, the J end lost 6 bases, and 10 bases lay between the germline ends. Looked up from germline, CDR1 is GTSNPN and CDR2 is SVGIG (reference sequence). CDR3 length equals 12 residues. CDR3 region: CAYRDTNSPLHF. The CDR3 nucleotides are TGTGCCTACCGGGACACTAATTCACCCCTCCACTTT.

This chain connects TRBV7-2 to TRBJ1-1; no firm D call. This CDR3 spans 14 amino acids. Germline assignment: CDR1 SGHTA and CDR2 FQGNSA. V was clipped by 1 base and J by 1 base, with 7 bases between them. CDR3 in amino acids: CASSLVAGNTEAFF. The CDR3 DNA follows: TGTGCCAGCAGCTTAGTGGCAGGGAACACTGAAGCTTTCTTT. The full variable domain, completed using reference TRBV7-2 and TRBJ1-1, is GAGVSQSPSNKVTEKGKDVELRCDPISGHTALYWYRQSLGQGLEFLIYFQGNSAPDKSGLPSDRFSAERTGGSVSTLTIQRTQQEDSAVYLCASSLVAGNTEAFFGQGTRLTVV.

The rearrangement links TRBV7-9 to TRBJ2-1; 10 nucleotides agree with TRBD2. The CDR3 sequence is 14 residues long. J gave up 7 bases and V 5 bases, and 5 bases lay outside the gene matches. Germline values: CDR1 SEHNR, CDR2 FQNEAQ (reference sequence). For the CDR3, the DNA is TGTGCCAGCAGCGAAGCGGGGGGGCCGAATGAGCAGTTCTTC. Its translation is CASSEAGGPNEQFF. Looking up the rest from reference TRBV7-9 and TRBJ2-1 gives the full variable domain: DTGVSQNPRHKITKRGQNVTFRCDPISEHNRLYWYRQTLGQGPEFLTYFQNEAQLEKSRLLSDRFSAERPKGSFSTLEIQRTEQGDSAMYLCASSEAGGPNEQFFGPGTRLTVL.

The chain combines TRBV19 with TRBJ2-3; 13 bases align to TRBD2. This CDR3 comprises 17 residues. Germline CDR1 LNHDA, CDR2 SQIVND (reference sequence). V trimming: 8 bases; J trimming: 6 bases; junction bases outside the gene matches: 14. This CDR3 is CASSRNGLAGAVDTQYF. The CDR3, as DNA: TGTGCCAGTTCCCGCAACGGACTAGCGGGGGCCGTGGATACGCAGTATTTT.

The chain employs TRBV20-1 and TRBJ1-2; possible D gene TRBD1, 6 bases. The length of the CDR3 is 15 residues. The germline V gene encodes CDR1 DFQATT and CDR2 SNEGSKA (reference sequence). Trimming took 3 bases from V and 2 from J, leaving 16 bases between them. The CDR3 here is CSASSKGGGNYGYTF. In DNA form, the CDR3 reads TGCAGTGCTAGTTCGAAGGGGGGAGGGAACTATGGCTACACCTTC.

V gene TRBV19 combines with J gene TRBJ1-1; a possible D gene is TRBD1 (6 bases). Per the germline V gene, CDR1 is LNHDA and CDR2 is SQIVND (reference sequence). This CDR3 has 11 residues. Trimming removed 6 bases at V and 11 bases at J, with 13 bases between. The chain's CDR3 is CASRAGVAAFF. The CDR3 region has the DNA TGTGCCAGTAGGGCAGGGGTCGCGGCTTTCTTT.

The chain carries TRBV4-3 and TRBJ1-2; D possibly corresponds to TRBD1 (6 bases). Germline lookup yields CDR1 LGHNA and CDR2 YSLEER. V was clipped by 3 bases and J by 5 bases, with 10 bases between them. This CDR3 is built from 13 residues. CDR3 sequence reads: CASSQEGGYGYTF. DNA of the CDR3: TGCGCCAGCAGCCAGGAAGGGGGGTATGGCTACACCTTC.

The genes are TRBV4-1 and TRBJ1-2, with no clear D. Germline-derived CDR1 and CDR2 are MGHRA and YSYEKL. Trimming left V 4 bases short and J 4 bases short, with 13 bases between. This CDR3 has 14 residues. CDR3 region: CASSLPTVTYGYTF. CDR3 DNA: TGCGCCAGCAGCCTCCCGACGGTTACCTATGGCTACACCTTC.

V gene TRBV5-1 combines with J gene TRBJ1-1; 9 nucleotides agree with TRBD1. CDR3 length: 12 residues. With 5 bases clipped from V and 8 bases from J, the junction kept 4 bases outside the gene matches. CDR1 is SGHRS and CDR2 is YFSETQ in the germline V gene. The CDR3 DNA is TGCGCCAGCAGTCCCGGGACAGGGGAAGCTTTCTTT. This encodes CASSPGTGEAFF.

The rearrangement uses TRBV2 and TRBJ2-1; D gene unclear. Trimming took off 8 bases at V and 4 bases at J, with 6 bases between the two ends. Germline CDR1 SNHLY, CDR2 FYNNEI. This CDR3 is 11 amino acids long. The CDR3 region is CASEVYNEQFF. In DNA, the CDR3 is TGTGCCAGCGAGGTTTACAATGAGCAGTTCTTC.

The chain joins TRBV7-2 to TRBJ2-7; 8 bases match TRBD2. Unmatched junction bases numbered 1, after V lost 3 bases and J lost 3 bases. The CDR3 sequence is 13 residues long. Germline V lookup: CDR1 SGHTA, CDR2 FQGNSA. CDR3 sequence reads: CASSFAGGYEQYF. In DNA, the CDR3 is TGTGCCAGCAGCTTTGCGGGAGGCTACGAGCAGTACTTC.

The V and J genes are TRBV12-3 or TRBV12-4 and TRBJ1-1, with D hard to call. V lost 6 bases and J 5 bases, leaving 13 bases between the germline ends. The CDR3 sequence is 13 residues long. In DNA, the CDR3 is TGTGCCAGCAGCGTATCAACGCTTACTGAAGCTTTCTTT. Translating gives CASSVSTLTEAFF.

The sample holds one count of this clone. The chain recombines TRBV14 with TRBJ2-3; a possible D gene is TRBD2 (5 bases). Germline values: CDR1 SGHDN, CDR2 FVKESK. V was clipped by 0 bases and J by 4 bases, with 8 bases between them. This CDR3 is 14 amino acids long. The CDR3 DNA sequence: TGTGCCAGCAGCCAAGATCTTAGCGCAGATACGCAGTATTTT. Translated, it gives CASSQDLSADTQYF.

The gene calls are TRBV20-1 and TRBJ2-1, with TRBD2 matching over 11 bases. J was trimmed by 10 bases and V by 6 bases; bases with no gene match: 11. The germline V gene encodes CDR1 DFQATT and CDR2 SNEGSKA (reference sequence). The CDR3 length is 14 residues. CDR3 amino acids: CSASSGGAGSEQFF. Written as DNA, the CDR3 is TGCAGTGCCAGTAGCGGGGGGGCAGGCAGCGAGCAGTTCTTC.

This sequence joins TRBV11-3 and TRBJ2-1; D possibly corresponds to TRBD2 (6 bases). CDR1 is SGHNT, CDR2 YENEEA, per germline. Trimming took off 0 bases at V and 13 bases at J, with 13 bases between the two ends. The CDR3 runs 13 residues. The CDR3 is CASSLDPRGNQFF. As DNA, the CDR3 is TGTGCCAGCAGCTTAGATCCTCGGGGGAACCAGTTCTTC.

V and J are TRBV18 and TRBJ2-7, with TRBD2 identical over 8 bases. This CDR3 has 14 residues. The J segment lost 0 bases and the V segment lost 6 bases, leaving 4 bases of the junction unmatched. CDR1 and CDR2 (germline): KGHSH, LQKENI. The CDR3: CASSGGAASYEQYF. As DNA, the CDR3 is TGTGCCAGCTCCGGGGGGGCTGCCTCCTACGAGCAGTACTTC.

The chain uses TRBV6-5 and TRBJ1-2, with TRBD1 as a possible D gene (5 bases). Germline V CDR1 and CDR2: MNHEY, SVGAGI. Deletions cut 4 bases from V and 7 bases from J, with 13 bases between. CDR3 length: 13 amino acids. The CDR3 DNA sequence: TGTGCCAGCAGTTTGTCGGTAGGGGTTGGCTACACCTTC. Protein product: CASSLSVGVGYTF.

The chain is built from TRBV10-3 and TRBJ2-2; D perhaps matches TRBD1 (5 bases). The CDR3 has 13 amino acids. The ends were cut back, 7 bases at V and 3 bases at J, with 9 bases in the middle. CDR1 and CDR2 from the germline V gene are ENHRY and SYGVKD. DNA of the CDR3: TGTGCCATCAAAGACAGCTACACCGGGGAGCTGTTTTTT. This encodes CAIKDSYTGELFF.